This TCR beta chain was documented in a study of blood T cell repertoires in COVID-19. CDR3 length equals 16 residues. Between the trimmed V and J ends, which lost 4 bases and 0 bases, there was a span of 15 bases. Germline V lookup: CDR1 SGHKS, CDR2 YYEKEE (reference sequence). Only in-frame clones appear in the TCRdb table, and some are missing; sequencing was by immunoSEQ multiplex PCR. The sample has approximately 130,000 clones, over 75% seen once. The receptor was derived from a man in his forties with active or convalescent COVID-19. This sequence joins TRBV5-5 and TRBJ2-3; weak D call: TRBD2 (5 bases). The sequencing sample was made of peripheral blood. CDR3 DNA: TGTGCCAGCAGCACTCGGACGGGGAGAAGCACAGATACGCAGTATTTT. Amino acids: CASSTRTGRSTDTQYF. Filled out from reference TRBV5-5 and TRBJ2-3, the complete variable domain reads DAGVTQSPTHLIKTRGQQVTLRCSPISGHKSVSWYQQVLGQGPQFIFQYYEKEERGRGNFPDRFSARQFPNYSSELNVNALLLGDSALYLCASSTRTGRSTDTQYFGPGTRLTVL.